One sample yielded the 25 T cell receptor beta chains listed below, sequenced in a study of shared clonotypes between healthy human individuals. Profiling relied on immunoSEQ multiplex PCR, and the TCRdb table lists in-frame clones only, not all of them. The sample contains roughly 1.4 million clones, about 98.5% of which appear only once. Specimen: naive CD4+ T cells sorted from blood. The subset here: CD45RA+ positively selected. The receptors were sampled from a man under 40 in good health.

The rearrangement joins TRBV9 to TRBJ2-1; perhaps TRBD2 as D (6 bases). The CDR3 totals 13 residues. The V end was cut by 0 bases, the J end by 8 bases, with 9 bases between. Germline CDR1 reads SGDLS; CDR2 reads YYNGEE. The CDR3 protein is CASSVVLADEQFF. Written as DNA, the CDR3 is TGTGCCAGCAGCGTAGTGTTAGCGGATGAGCAGTTCTTC.

This chain links TRBV6-5 with TRBJ2-1; possible D gene TRBD2, 5 bases. Germline CDR1 reads MNHEY; CDR2 reads SVGAGI. The CDR3 runs to 16 residues. Trimming removed 2 bases at V and 5 bases at J, with 16 bases between. The DNA of the CDR3 is TGTGCCAGCAGTTACGTCCCCGTCGGGGTTAACAATGAGCAGTTCTTC. The encoded protein is CASSYVPVGVNNEQFF.

The J gene is TRBJ1-1, the V gene TRBV30, with a weak D call TRBD1 (5 bases). The CDR3 runs 13 residues. Trimming left V 1 base short and J 10 bases short, with 16 bases between. From germline, CDR1 is GTSNPN and CDR2 SVGIG (reference sequence). The CDR3 loop is CAWSGGRQGRAFF. The CDR3 nucleotides read TGTGCCTGGAGTGGAGGGAGGCAGGGCCGAGCTTTCTTT.

V and J are TRBV9 and TRBJ2-5; tentatively, D is TRBD1 (6 bases). The CDR3 sequence is 14 residues long. The germline V gene has CDR1 SGDLS and CDR2 YYNGEE. Trimming took off 0 bases at V and 5 bases at J, with 11 bases between the two ends. CDR3 nucleotides: TGTGCCAGCAGCGTAGACAGGGTCGAGGAGACCCAGTACTTC. Encoded protein: CASSVDRVEETQYF.

V gene TRBV30 combines with J gene TRBJ2-7; either TRBD1 or TRBD2 may fit D (5 bases each). This CDR3 contains 11 residues. Germline V gene sequence: CDR1 GTSNPN, CDR2 SVGIG (reference sequence). V dropped 2 bases and J dropped 6 bases, with 8 bases sitting between them. The CDR3 DNA reads TGTGCCTGGAGTCGGGACGGCGAGCAGTACTTC. As protein: CAWSRDGEQYF.

V usage is TRBV7-9 and J usage is TRBJ2-3; 9 bases are shared with TRBD2. The CDR3 covers 19 residues. Losses at the gene ends were 3 bases for V and 3 bases for J; bases not matched to a gene: 16. Germline assignment: CDR1 SEHNR and CDR2 FQNEAQ (reference sequence). In nucleotides, the CDR3 is TGTGCCAGCAGCTTCCGGGTTGCGGGAGGGCCTATAGGAACAGATACGCAGTATTTT. Protein product: CASSFRVAGGPIGTDTQYF. The full variable domain, with the rest looked up from reference TRBV7-9 and TRBJ2-3, is DTGVSQNPRHKITKRGQNVTFRCDPISEHNRLYWYRQTLGQGPEFLTYFQNEAQLEKSRLLSDRFSAERPKGSFSTLEIQRTEQGDSAMYLCASSFRVAGGPIGTDTQYFGPGTRLTVL.

V is TRBV27 and J is TRBJ2-5; D may be TRBD2 (6 bases). In germline, CDR1 is MNHEY, CDR2 SMNVEV (reference sequence). V shed 8 bases and J shed 5 bases, with 6 bases lying between them. CDR3 length: 10 residues. The CDR3 sequence is CASGRETQYF. The CDR3, as DNA: TGTGCCAGCGGGAGGGAGACCCAGTACTTC.

A note on this clone: Other nucleotide sequences in the sample specify the same CDR3. The gene calls are TRBV18 and TRBJ1-1; no firm D call. The CDR3 spans 13 residues. Trimming cost V 3 bases and J 4 bases, with 9 bases left between them. CDR1 is KGHSH and CDR2 is LQKENI in the germline V gene. Here the CDR3 reads CASSPKGRTEAFF. The CDR3 nucleotides read TGTGCCAGCTCACCCAAGGGCCGCACTGAAGCTTTCTTT. Drawing the rest from reference TRBV18 and TRBJ1-1, the complete variable domain is NAGVMQNPRHLVRRRGQEARLRCSPMKGHSHVYWYRQLPEEGLKFMVYLQKENIIDESGMPKERFSAEFPKEGPSILRIQQVVRGDSAAYFCASSPKGRTEAFFGQGTRLTVV.

V is TRBV10-3 and J is TRBJ2-2; D gene uncertain. The CDR3 has 14 residues. V shed 4 bases and J shed 5 bases, with 11 bases lying between them. Germline assignment: CDR1 ENHRY and CDR2 SYGVKD. CDR3 coding DNA: TGTGCCATCAGTGGGCTTGGTGGGACCGGGGAGCTGTTTTTT. Translating gives CAISGLGGTGELFF.

J is TRBJ1-5 and V is TRBV19; TRBD1 matches 7 bases. V trimming: 4 bases; J trimming: 4 bases; junction bases outside the gene matches: 4. The V gene's germline CDR1 is LNHDA and CDR2 SQIVND (reference sequence). The CDR3 extends over 14 amino acids. The CDR3 protein is CASSTGTVNQPQHF. CDR3 DNA: TGTGCCAGTAGTACCGGGACAGTGAATCAGCCCCAGCATTTT. The variable domain in full, with the rest retrieved from reference TRBV19 and TRBJ1-5, is DGGITQSPKYLFRKEGQNVTLSCEQNLNHDAMYWYRQDPGQGLRLIYYSQIVNDFQKGDIAEGYSVSREKKESFPLTVTSAQKNPTAFYLCASSTGTVNQPQHFGDGTRLSIL.

The V call is TRBV21-1, the J call TRBJ2-1; the tabulated D call, TRBD2, remains unverified against the DNA. TRBV21-1 is labeled a pseudogene. CDR3 length: 11 residues. The CDR3 coding sequence is TGTGCCAGCAGCAAAAATAGTGAGCAGTTCTTC. Its protein is CASSKNSEQFF.

The V gene is TRBV5-1, the J gene TRBJ2-5; 10 bases are a match to TRBD2. V shed 0 bases and J 5 bases; nucleotides not matched to a gene: 7. This CDR3 spans 16 amino acids. Germline values: CDR1 SGHRS, CDR2 YFSETQ. CDR3 DNA: TGCGCCAGCAGCTTGGGCCTAGCGGGGGCTGTGGAGACCCAGTACTTC. This sequence encodes CASSLGLAGAVETQYF.

The CDR3 DNA follows: TGCAGCGTTGAAGCGAGGGACAGGGGGCTCTACGAGCAGTACTTC. This translates into CSVEARDRGLYEQYF. The V gene is TRBV29-1, the J gene TRBJ2-7; TRBD1 matches at 12 bases. This CDR3 contains 15 residues. The V gene end was trimmed by 1 base and the J gene end by 3 bases; junction bases not matched to a gene: 4. Germline-derived CDR1 and CDR2 are SQVTM and ANQGSEA.

The rearrangement joins TRBV10-2 to TRBJ2-3; no definite D call. CDR3 length equals 12 residues. The germline V gene has CDR1 WSHSY and CDR2 SAAADI. The V gene lost 6 bases and the J gene lost 1 base, with 5 bases spanning the gap. CDR3 DNA sequence: TGCGCCAGCAGCATCCGCACAGATACGCAGTATTTT. Its translation is CASSIRTDTQYF.

The rearrangement links TRBV18 to TRBJ2-7; D tentatively fits TRBD1 or TRBD2 (5 bases each). Germline V CDR1 and CDR2: KGHSH, LQKENI. The CDR3 is made up of 15 amino acids. V lost 3 bases to trimming and J lost 0 bases, with 12 bases between them. CDR3 residues: CASSPTNGGSYEQYF. The CDR3 bases are TGTGCCAGCTCACCGACGAATGGGGGCTCCTACGAGCAGTACTTC.

This chain links TRBV5-1 with TRBJ2-5; perhaps D is TRBD1 or TRBD2 (5 bases each). Trimming shortened V by 0 bases and J by 4 bases, and 13 bases separated the two germline ends. Germline V gene sequence: CDR1 SGHRS, CDR2 YFSETQ. The CDR3 runs to 15 residues. CDR3 region: CASSLGLQGVETQYF. The DNA of the CDR3 is TGCGCCAGCAGCTTGGGACTTCAGGGAGTAGAGACCCAGTACTTC.

The gene calls are TRBV7-7 and TRBJ2-7; 9 bases are a match to TRBD1. CDR3 length: 15 residues. The J segment lost 5 bases and the V segment lost 0 bases, leaving 5 bases of the junction unmatched. Looked up from germline, CDR1 is SSHAT and CDR2 is FNYEAQ (reference sequence). As DNA, the CDR3 is TGTGCCAGCAGCTTAGCTGGACAGGGGAGTAACGAGCAGTACTTC. Translation gives CASSLAGQGSNEQYF. The full variable domain, its missing parts supplied by reference TRBV7-7 and TRBJ2-7, is GAGVSQSPRYKVTKRGQDVTLRCDPISSHATLYWYQQALGQGPEFLTYFNYEAQPDKSGLPSDRFSAERPEGSISTLTIQRTEQRDSAMYRCASSLAGQGSNEQYFGPGTRLTVT.

This clone was counted once. CDR3 nucleotide sequence: TGCAGCGTTCATCGGTCCACTGAAGCTTTCTTT. Residues: CSVHRSTEAFF. The chain has TRBV29-1 and TRBJ1-1; D remains ambiguous. The CDR3 is 11 residues long. The germline V gene encodes CDR1 SQVTM and CDR2 ANQGSEA. With 5 bases removed from V and 4 bases from J, the gap between germline ends came to 8 bases. Combining the CDR3 with reference TRBV29-1 and TRBJ1-1 gives the whole variable domain SAVISQKPSRDICQRGTSLTIQCQVDSQVTMMFWYRQQPGQSLTLIATANQGSEATYESGFVIDKFPISRPNLTFSTLTVSNMSPEDSSIYLCSVHRSTEAFFGQGTRLTVV.

The rearrangement joins TRBV19 to TRBJ2-7; D could derive from TRBD1 or TRBD2 (6 bases each). The germline V gene has CDR1 LNHDA and CDR2 SQIVND (reference sequence). The ends were cut back, 2 bases at V and 6 bases at J, with 14 bases in the middle. The CDR3 sequence is 14 residues long. This CDR3 reads CASSIRGPGGEQYF. In DNA, the CDR3 is TGTGCCAGTAGTATACGGGGGCCAGGCGGCGAGCAGTACTTC.

V gene TRBV5-1 combines with J gene TRBJ2-1; possible D gene TRBD2, 6 bases. V was pared by 3 bases and J by 8 bases, with 21 bases between. The germline CDR1 and CDR2 sequences are SGHRS and YFSETQ. This CDR3 has 16 residues. The CDR3 spells CASSSDGETRSDEQFF. The CDR3, as DNA: TGCGCCAGCAGCTCGGACGGAGAGACTAGATCAGATGAGCAGTTCTTC.

The chain carries TRBV11-2 and TRBJ2-7, with D hard to call. There are 13 residues in the CDR3. Germline loops: CDR1 SGHAT, CDR2 FQNNGV. Trimming left V 0 bases short and J 2 bases short, with 5 bases between. CDR3 sequence reads: CASSLDWPYEQYF. The CDR3, as DNA: TGTGCCAGCAGCTTAGATTGGCCCTACGAGCAGTACTTC.

The genes are TRBV6-1 and TRBJ1-1; 7 bases are a match to TRBD1. J lost 1 base, V lost 5 bases, and 4 bases had no gene match. The germline V gene encodes CDR1 MNHNS and CDR2 SASEGT. The CDR3 extends over 14 amino acids. CDR3 region: CASSLTGPNTEAFF. CDR3 nucleotides: TGTGCCAGCAGTCTGACAGGGCCGAACACTGAAGCTTTCTTT.

The chain links TRBV7-9 to TRBJ2-3, with D unclear. Germline V gives CDR1 SEHNR, CDR2 FQNEAQ (reference sequence). This CDR3 is built from 13 residues. V lost 1 base to trimming and J lost 4 bases, with 6 bases between them. Here the CDR3 reads CASSLGAPDTQYF. In DNA, the CDR3 is TGTGCCAGCAGCTTAGGGGCACCAGATACGCAGTATTTT. Filled out from reference TRBV7-9 and TRBJ2-3, the complete variable domain reads DTGVSQNPRHKITKRGQNVTFRCDPISEHNRLYWYRQTLGQGPEFLTYFQNEAQLEKSRLLSDRFSAERPKGSFSTLEIQRTEQGDSAMYLCASSLGAPDTQYFGPGTRLTVL.

About this clone: One end of the junction is discordant with germline, which a read error may explain. The V gene is TRBV5-4, the J gene TRBJ2-7; 7 bases fit TRBD1. In germline, CDR1 is SGHNT, CDR2 YYREEE (reference sequence). The length of the CDR3 is 13 residues. The CDR3, as DNA: TGTGCCAGCAGCACTACCCCAGGGGGAGCTGGGGACTTC. It encodes CASSTTPGGAGDF. The full variable domain, completed using reference TRBV5-4 and TRBJ2-7, is ETGVTQSPTHLIKTRGQQVTLRCSSQSGHNTVSWYQQALGQGPQFIFQYYREEENGRGNFPPRFSGLQFPNYSSELNVNALELDDSALYLCASSTTPGGAGDFGPGTRLTVT.

The chain uses TRBV7-3 and TRBJ1-2; D gene ambiguous. The CDR3 has 15 residues. Per the germline V gene, CDR1 is SGHTA and CDR2 is FQGTGA. Trimming left V 1 base short and J 0 bases short, with 9 bases between. CDR3 sequence: CASSLMPDSNYGYTF. For the CDR3, the DNA is TGTGCCAGCAGCTTAATGCCCGACTCTAACTATGGCTACACCTTC.